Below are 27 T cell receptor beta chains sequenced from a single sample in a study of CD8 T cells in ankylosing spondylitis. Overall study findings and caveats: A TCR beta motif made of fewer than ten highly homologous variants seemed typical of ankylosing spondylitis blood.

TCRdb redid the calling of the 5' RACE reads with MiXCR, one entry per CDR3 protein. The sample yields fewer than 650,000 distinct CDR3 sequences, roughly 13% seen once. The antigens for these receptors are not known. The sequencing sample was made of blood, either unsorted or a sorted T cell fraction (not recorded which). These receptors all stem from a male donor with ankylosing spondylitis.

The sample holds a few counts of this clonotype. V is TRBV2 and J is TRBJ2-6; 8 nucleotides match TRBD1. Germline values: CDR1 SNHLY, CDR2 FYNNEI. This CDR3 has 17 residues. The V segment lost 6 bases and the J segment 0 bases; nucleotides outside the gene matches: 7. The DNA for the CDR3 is TGTGCCAGCAGGTTGGGACAGGCATTCTCTGGGGCCAACGTCCTGACTTTC. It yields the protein CASRLGQAFSGANVLTF. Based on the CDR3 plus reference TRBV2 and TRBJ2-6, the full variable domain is EPEVTQTPSHQVTQMGQEVILRCVPISNHLYFYWYRQILGQKVEFLVSFYNNEISEKSEIFDDQFSVERPDGSNFTLKIRSTKLEDSAMYFCASRLGQAFSGANVLTFGAGSRLTVL.

The CDR3 nucleotides are TGTGCCACCACGGGACAGGGAGGGACCCAGTACTTC. This translates into CATTGQGGTQYF. The chain joins TRBV24-1 to TRBJ2-5; 9 nucleotides match TRBD1. The V and J ends lost 8 bases and 7 bases, in that order; junction bases with no gene match: 4. The CDR3 runs to 12 residues. CDR1 KGHDR and CDR2 SFDVKD come from the germline V gene.

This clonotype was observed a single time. The CDR3 loop is CASSHPHGAREFF. The CDR3 DNA reads TGCGCCAGCAGCCACCCGCACGGGGCACGGGAGTTCTTC. This chain connects TRBV4-1 to TRBJ2-1; D may correspond to TRBD1 or TRBD2 (5 bases each). This CDR3 spans 13 amino acids. Trimming cost V 3 bases and J 14 bases, with 17 bases left between them. From germline, CDR1 is MGHRA and CDR2 YSYEKL.

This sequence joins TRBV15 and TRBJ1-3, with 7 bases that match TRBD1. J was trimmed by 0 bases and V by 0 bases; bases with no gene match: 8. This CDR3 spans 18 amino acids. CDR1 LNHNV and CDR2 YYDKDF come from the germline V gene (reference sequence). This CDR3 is CATSRDSWDSSSGNTIYF. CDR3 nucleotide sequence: TGTGCCACCAGCAGAGATAGTTGGGACAGCAGCTCTGGAAACACCATATATTTT.

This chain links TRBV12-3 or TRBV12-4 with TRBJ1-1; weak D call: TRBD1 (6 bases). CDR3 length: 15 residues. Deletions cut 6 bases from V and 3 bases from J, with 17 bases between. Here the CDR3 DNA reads TGTGCCAGCAGGGACCGCAGGGGTTGGGACACTGAAGCTTTCTTT. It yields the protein CASRDRRGWDTEAFF.

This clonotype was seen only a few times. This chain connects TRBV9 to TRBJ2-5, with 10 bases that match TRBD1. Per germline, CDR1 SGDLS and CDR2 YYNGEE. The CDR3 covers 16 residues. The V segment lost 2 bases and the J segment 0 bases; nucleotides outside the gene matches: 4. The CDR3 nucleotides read TGTGCCAGCAGCGTTGGGACAGGGGCTAACCAAGAGACCCAGTACTTC. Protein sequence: CASSVGTGANQETQYF.

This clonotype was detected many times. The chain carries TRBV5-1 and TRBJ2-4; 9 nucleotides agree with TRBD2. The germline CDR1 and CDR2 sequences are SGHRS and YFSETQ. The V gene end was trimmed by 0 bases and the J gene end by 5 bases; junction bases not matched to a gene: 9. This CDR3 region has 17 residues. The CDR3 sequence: CASSLGAIAGVQNIQYF. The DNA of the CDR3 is TGCGCCAGCAGCTTGGGTGCGATAGCGGGAGTGCAAAACATTCAGTACTTC.

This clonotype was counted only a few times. The CDR3 DNA sequence: TGTGCCAGCAGCTTCAACCGAGACAGGGTGATTGCTGAAGCTTTCTTT. Translated: CASSFNRDRVIAEAFF. The chain uses TRBV7-9 and TRBJ1-1; TRBD1 matches at 7 bases. The germline V gene has CDR1 SEHNR and CDR2 FQNEAQ (reference sequence). This CDR3 is 16 amino acids long. V dropped 3 bases and J dropped 6; count of bases not matched to a gene: 13.

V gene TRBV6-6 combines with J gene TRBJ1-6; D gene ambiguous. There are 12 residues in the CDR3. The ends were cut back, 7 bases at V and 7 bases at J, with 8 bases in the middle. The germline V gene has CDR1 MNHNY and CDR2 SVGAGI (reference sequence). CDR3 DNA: TGTGCCAGCACTCAATTCAATTCACCCCTCCACTTT. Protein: CASTQFNSPLHF.

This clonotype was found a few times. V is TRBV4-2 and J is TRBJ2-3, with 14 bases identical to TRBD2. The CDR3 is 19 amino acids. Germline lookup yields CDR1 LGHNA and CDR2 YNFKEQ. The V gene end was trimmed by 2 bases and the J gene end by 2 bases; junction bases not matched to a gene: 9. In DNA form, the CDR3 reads TGTGCCAGCAGCCAATCGGGACTAGCGGGAGCCTCCCCCACAGATACGCAGTATTTT. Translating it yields CASSQSGLAGASPTDTQYF.

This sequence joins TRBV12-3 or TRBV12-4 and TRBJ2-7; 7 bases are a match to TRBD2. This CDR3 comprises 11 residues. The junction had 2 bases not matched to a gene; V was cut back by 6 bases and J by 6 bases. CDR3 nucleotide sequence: TGTGCCAGCAGGGGAGGGAGCGAGCAGTACTTC. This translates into CASRGGSEQYF.

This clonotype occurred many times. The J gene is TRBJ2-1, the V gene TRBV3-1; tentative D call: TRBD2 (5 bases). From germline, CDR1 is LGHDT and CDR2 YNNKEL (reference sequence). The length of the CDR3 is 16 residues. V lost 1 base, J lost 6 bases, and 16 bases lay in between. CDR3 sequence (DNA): TGTGCCAGCAGCCAAGCCTTAACGGCCGGGATCAATGAGCAGTTCTTC. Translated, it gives CASSQALTAGINEQFF.

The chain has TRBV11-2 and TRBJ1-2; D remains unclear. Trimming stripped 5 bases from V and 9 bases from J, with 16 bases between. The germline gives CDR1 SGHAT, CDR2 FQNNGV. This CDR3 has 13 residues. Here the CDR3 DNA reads TGTGCCAGCAGCAGGGAGGCCCTTTATAGCTACACCTTC. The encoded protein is CASSREALYSYTF. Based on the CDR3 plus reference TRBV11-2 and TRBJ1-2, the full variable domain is EAGVAQSPRYKIIEKRQSVAFWCNPISGHATLYWYQQILGQGPKLLIQFQNNGVVDDSQLPKDRFSAERLKGVDSTLKIQPAKLEDSAVYLCASSREALYSYTFGSGTRLTVV.

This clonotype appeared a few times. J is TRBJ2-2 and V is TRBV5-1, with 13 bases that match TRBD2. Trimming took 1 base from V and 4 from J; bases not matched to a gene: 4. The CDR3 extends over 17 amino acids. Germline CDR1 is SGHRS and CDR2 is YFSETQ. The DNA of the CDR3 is TGCGCCAGCAGCTTGACTAGCGGGAGGGCCGGCACCGGGGAGCTGTTTTTT. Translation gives CASSLTSGRAGTGELFF.

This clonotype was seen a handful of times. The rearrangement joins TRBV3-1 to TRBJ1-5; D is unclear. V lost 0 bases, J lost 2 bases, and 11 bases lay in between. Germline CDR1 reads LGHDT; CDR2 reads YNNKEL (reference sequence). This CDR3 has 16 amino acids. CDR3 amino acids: CASSQDKHYGNQPQHF. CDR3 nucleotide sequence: TGTGCCAGCAGCCAAGATAAGCACTATGGCAATCAGCCCCAGCATTTT.

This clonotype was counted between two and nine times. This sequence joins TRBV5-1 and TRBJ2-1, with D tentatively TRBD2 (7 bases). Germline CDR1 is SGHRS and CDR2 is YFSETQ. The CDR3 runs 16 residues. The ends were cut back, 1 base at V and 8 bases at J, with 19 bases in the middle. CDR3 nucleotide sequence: TGCGCCAGCAGCTTGAGGGGGGAGGGCCGTTTTTATGAGCAGTTCTTC. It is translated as CASSLRGEGRFYEQFF.

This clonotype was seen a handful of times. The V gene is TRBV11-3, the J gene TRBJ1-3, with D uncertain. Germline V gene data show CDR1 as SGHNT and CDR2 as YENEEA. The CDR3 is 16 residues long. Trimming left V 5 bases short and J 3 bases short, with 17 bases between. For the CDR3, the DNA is TGTGCCAGCAGCCGTTTTGCACCGTCGCATGGAAACACCATATATTTT. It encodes CASSRFAPSHGNTIYF.

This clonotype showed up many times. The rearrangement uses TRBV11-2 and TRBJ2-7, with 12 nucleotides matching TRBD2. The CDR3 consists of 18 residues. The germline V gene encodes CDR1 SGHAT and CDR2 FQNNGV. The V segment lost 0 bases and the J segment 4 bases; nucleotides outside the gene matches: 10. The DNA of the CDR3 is TGTGCCAGCAGCTTAGAGTTATCGACTAGCGGGAGAAGGTACGAGCAGTACTTC. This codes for CASSLELSTSGRRYEQYF. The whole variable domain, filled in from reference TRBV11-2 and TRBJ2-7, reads EAGVAQSPRYKIIEKRQSVAFWCNPISGHATLYWYQQILGQGPKLLIQFQNNGVVDDSQLPKDRFSAERLKGVDSTLKIQPAKLEDSAVYLCASSLELSTSGRRYEQYFGPGTRLTVT.

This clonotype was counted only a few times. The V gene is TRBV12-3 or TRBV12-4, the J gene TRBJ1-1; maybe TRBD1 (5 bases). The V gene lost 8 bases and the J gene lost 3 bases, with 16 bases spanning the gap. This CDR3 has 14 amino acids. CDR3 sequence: CASGRDPGDTEAFF. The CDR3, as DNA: TGTGCCAGCGGTCGGGACCCCGGGGACACTGAAGCTTTCTTT.

Here the CDR3 reads CASSWLAVETGELFF. The CDR3 DNA follows: TGTGCCAGCAGTTGGCTAGCTGTTGAGACCGGGGAGCTGTTTTTT. The V call is TRBV27, the J call TRBJ2-2; a possible D gene is TRBD2 (5 bases). CDR1 and CDR2 from the germline V gene are MNHEY and SMNVEV (reference sequence). This CDR3 is built from 15 residues. V was cut by 4 bases and J by 5 bases, with 14 bases left in between.

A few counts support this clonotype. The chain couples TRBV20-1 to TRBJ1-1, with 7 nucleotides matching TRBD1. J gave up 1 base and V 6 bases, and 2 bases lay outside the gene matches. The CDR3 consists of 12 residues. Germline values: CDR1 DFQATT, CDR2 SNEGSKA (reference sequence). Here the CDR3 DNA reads TGCAGTGCGGGACAGTGGAACACTGAAGCTTTCTTT. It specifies CSAGQWNTEAFF.

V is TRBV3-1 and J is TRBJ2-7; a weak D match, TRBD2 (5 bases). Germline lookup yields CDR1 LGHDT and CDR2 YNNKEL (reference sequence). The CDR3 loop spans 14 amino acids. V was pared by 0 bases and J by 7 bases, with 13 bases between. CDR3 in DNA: TGTGCCAGCAGCCAAGACCCGTGGACGGGAGAGCAGTACGTC. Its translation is CASSQDPWTGEQYV.

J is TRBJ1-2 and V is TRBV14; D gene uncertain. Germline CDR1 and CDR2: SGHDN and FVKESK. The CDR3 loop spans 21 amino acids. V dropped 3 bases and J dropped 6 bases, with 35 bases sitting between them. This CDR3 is CASSHGSEGGFMRATVDGYTF. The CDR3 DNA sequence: TGTGCCAGCAGCCACGGTTCCGAGGGTGGTTTTATGAGGGCGACGGTAGATGGCTACACCTTC.

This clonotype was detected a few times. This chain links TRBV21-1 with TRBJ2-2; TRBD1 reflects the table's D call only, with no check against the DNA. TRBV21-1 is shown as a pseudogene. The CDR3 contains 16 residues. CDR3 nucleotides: TGTGCCCCAGCGGGGGCGGGGCAGCGTTACACCGGGGAGCTGTTTTTT. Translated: CAPAGAGQRYTGELFF.

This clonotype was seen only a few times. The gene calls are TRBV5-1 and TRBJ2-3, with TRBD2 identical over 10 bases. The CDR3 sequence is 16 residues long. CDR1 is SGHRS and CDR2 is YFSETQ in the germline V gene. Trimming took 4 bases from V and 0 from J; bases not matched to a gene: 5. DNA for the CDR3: TGCGCCAGCAGCCAAAGTAGCGGGAGGAGCACAGATACGCAGTATTTT. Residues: CASSQSSGRSTDTQYF. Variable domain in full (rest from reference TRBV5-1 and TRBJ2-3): KAGVTQTPRYLIKTRGQQVTLSCSPISGHRSVSWYQQTPGQGLQFLFEYFSETQRNKGNFPGRFSGRQFSNSRSEMNVSTLELGDSALYLCASSQSSGRSTDTQYFGPGTRLTVL.

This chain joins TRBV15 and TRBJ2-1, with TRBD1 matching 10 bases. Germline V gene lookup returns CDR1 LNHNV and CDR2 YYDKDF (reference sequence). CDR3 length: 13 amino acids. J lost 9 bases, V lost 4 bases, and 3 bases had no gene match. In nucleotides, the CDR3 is TGTGCCACCAGCACGACAGGGGGCGGTGAGCAGTTCTTC. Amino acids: CATSTTGGGEQFF.

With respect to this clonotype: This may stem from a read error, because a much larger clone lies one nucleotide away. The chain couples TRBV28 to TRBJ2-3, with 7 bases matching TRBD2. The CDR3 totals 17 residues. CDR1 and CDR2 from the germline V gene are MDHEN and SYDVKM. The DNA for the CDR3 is TGTGCCAGCAGTTTGGCTAGCGGCTACCCTAGCACAGATTCGCAGTATTTT. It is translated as CASSLASGYPSTDSQYF.